Each of the 30 T cell receptor beta chains below was sequenced from the same sample in a study of blood T cell repertoires in COVID-19. Only in-frame clones appear in the TCRdb table, and some are missing; sequencing was by immunoSEQ multiplex PCR. Of approximately 480,000 clones in the sample, about nine tenths were seen once. Sequencing was performed on PBMCs or T cells enriched from blood (not recorded which). The receptors shown here come from a woman younger than 35 who had recovered from COVID-19.

The V call is TRBV9, the J call TRBJ2-7; 12 nucleotides align to TRBD2. With V trimmed by 5 bases and J by 2 bases, 2 bases remained unmatched. The V gene's germline CDR1 is SGDLS and CDR2 YYNGEE. This CDR3 comprises 14 residues. CDR3 region: CASSPSGGAYEQYF. The CDR3 DNA follows: TGTGCCAGCAGTCCTAGCGGGGGGGCCTACGAGCAGTACTTC.

The chain links TRBV2 to TRBJ1-2; the match to TRBD1 covers 7 bases. The CDR3 has 13 amino acids. The V segment lost 3 bases and the J segment 8 bases; nucleotides outside the gene matches: 6. In germline, CDR1 is SNHLY, CDR2 FYNNEI. The CDR3 DNA follows: TGTGCCAGCAGTGAGGAACGACAGGGCGGCTACACCTTC. It is translated as CASSEERQGGYTF.

The chain joins TRBV5-1 to TRBJ1-2; no reliable D call. Between the trimmed V and J ends, which lost 2 bases and 6 bases, there was a span of 11 bases. CDR1 is SGHRS, CDR2 YFSETQ, per germline. The CDR3 is made up of 13 amino acids. CDR3 in DNA: TGCGCCAGCAGCTTTTTAGATGAGGATGGCTACACCTTC. Protein: CASSFLDEDGYTF. Looking up the rest from reference TRBV5-1 and TRBJ1-2 gives the full variable domain: KAGVTQTPRYLIKTRGQQVTLSCSPISGHRSVSWYQQTPGQGLQFLFEYFSETQRNKGNFPGRFSGRQFSNSRSEMNVSTLELGDSALYLCASSFLDEDGYTFGSGTRLTVV.

The sample holds one count of this clone. This chain uses TRBV5-6 with TRBJ1-6; TRBD1 matches at 8 bases. The CDR3 consists of 14 residues. V shed 4 bases and J 6 bases; nucleotides not matched to a gene: 3. Germline lookup yields CDR1 SGHDT and CDR2 YYEEEE. The CDR3 DNA is TGTGCCAGCAGCACGGGACAGGTTAATTCACCCCTCCACTTT. Its translation is CASSTGQVNSPLHF.

CDR3 sequence reads: CASSLSGPLGQAQFEKLFF. The CDR3 DNA sequence: TGTGCCAGCAGCTTATCGGGACCCTTAGGACAGGCCCAGTTTGAAAAACTGTTTTTT. This chain joins TRBV7-9 and TRBJ1-4, with 7 bases aligning to TRBD1. This CDR3 contains 19 residues. J was trimmed by 7 bases and V by 2 bases; bases with no gene match: 19. CDR1 SEHNR and CDR2 FQNEAQ come from the germline V gene (reference sequence).

The V call is TRBV29-1, the J call TRBJ1-1; TRBD1 matches 7 bases. The V segment lost 7 bases and the J segment 3 bases; nucleotides outside the gene matches: 8. Per germline, CDR1 SQVTM and CDR2 ANQGSEA. The length of the CDR3 is 13 residues. CDR3 nucleotide sequence: TGCAGCGCGAGACAGGGTACGGACACTGAAGCTTTCTTT. The encoded protein is CSARQGTDTEAFF.

This clone turned up a few times. V usage is TRBV4-1 and J usage is TRBJ2-7; D is perhaps TRBD2 (5 bases). Germline CDR1 reads MGHRA; CDR2 reads YSYEKL. The CDR3 is 13 amino acids. Deletions cut 0 bases from V and 9 bases from J, with 12 bases between. CDR3 residues: CASSQDRGLSQYF. CDR3 DNA: TGCGCCAGCAGCCAAGACAGAGGGCTCTCGCAGTACTTC.

This clone was detected a few times. V is TRBV2 and J is TRBJ1-5; 7 nucleotides match TRBD1. CDR1 SNHLY and CDR2 FYNNEI come from the germline V gene. The CDR3 has 18 residues. V was clipped by 6 bases and J by 5 bases; unmatched bases: 19. CDR3 region: CASRVDRARVGGDQPQHF. CDR3 DNA sequence: TGTGCCAGCAGAGTTGACAGGGCCCGCGTTGGAGGGGATCAGCCCCAGCATTTT.

This clone was seen more than once but under ten times. The V gene is TRBV6-2 or TRBV6-3, the J gene TRBJ2-1; tentative D call: TRBD2 (6 bases). There are 16 residues in the CDR3. The V end lost 2 bases, the J end lost 2 bases, and 13 bases lay between the germline ends. CDR1 and CDR2 from the germline V gene are MNHEY and SVGEGT. The CDR3 sequence is CASSYTSGSAYNEQFF. CDR3 coding DNA: TGTGCCAGCAGTTACACCTCCGGGAGCGCCTACAATGAGCAGTTCTTC.

This chain's CDR3 is CASRDRLAGGVEQYF. CDR3 DNA: TGTGCCAGCAGAGATAGACTAGCGGGGGGCGTCGAGCAGTACTTC. This sequence joins TRBV2 and TRBJ2-7, with TRBD2 matching 13 bases. The CDR3 extends over 15 amino acids. J lost 6 bases, V lost 6 bases, and 8 bases had no gene match. The germline gives CDR1 SNHLY, CDR2 FYNNEI.

The chain joins TRBV6-4 to TRBJ2-5, with 8 bases fitting TRBD2. V dropped 10 bases and J dropped 9; count of bases not matched to a gene: 10. The length of the CDR3 is 12 residues. Germline CDR1 MRHNA, CDR2 SNTAGT. The CDR3 DNA is TGTGCCACCCCGAGACTAGCGACGGCCCAGTACTTC. It yields the protein CATPRLATAQYF.

V is TRBV27 and J is TRBJ1-2, with 8 positions matching TRBD1. The CDR3 has 13 amino acids. Germline assignment: CDR1 MNHEY and CDR2 SMNVEV (reference sequence). V shed 6 bases, J shed 6 bases, and the junction held 6 bases outside the gene matches. The CDR3 loop reads CASSRTGQDGYTF. CDR3 coding DNA: TGTGCCAGCAGCCGGACAGGGCAGGATGGCTACACCTTC.

V is TRBV27 and J is TRBJ1-4; TRBD1 aligns across 9 bases. The CDR3 is 12 residues long. From germline, CDR1 is MNHEY and CDR2 SMNVEV (reference sequence). V shed 6 bases and J 14 bases; nucleotides not matched to a gene: 7. CDR3 amino acids: CASSSGTGLLFF. For the CDR3, the DNA is TGTGCCAGCAGCTCCGGGACAGGGCTCCTGTTTTTT.

The rearrangement joins TRBV2 to TRBJ2-4; a possible D gene is TRBD1 (6 bases). The germline V gene encodes CDR1 SNHLY and CDR2 FYNNEI. V was trimmed by 0 bases and J by 9 bases, leaving 12 bases between them. CDR3 length: 14 amino acids. The CDR3 DNA reads as TGTGCCAGCAGTGAAGCGGCCAGCAGGGGCATTCAGTACTTC. It yields the protein CASSEAASRGIQYF.

This clone was recorded only once. The chain combines TRBV19 with TRBJ1-1; D call uncertain. Germline assignment: CDR1 LNHDA and CDR2 SQIVND (reference sequence). CDR3 size: 13 residues. The V and J ends lost 3 bases and 10 bases respectively, with 15 bases between them. CDR3 coding DNA: TGTGCCAGTAGTATGGGAGGGCGCGGGAGAGCTTTCTTT. Its translation is CASSMGGRGRAFF.

The V gene is TRBV28, the J gene TRBJ1-1, with D unclear. Trimming pared 2 bases from V and 0 bases from J, leaving 7 bases between. There are 14 residues in the CDR3. Germline loops: CDR1 MDHEN, CDR2 SYDVKM. Here the CDR3 DNA reads TGTGCCAGCAGTTTACCCCCTATGAACACTGAAGCTTTCTTT. Translating gives CASSLPPMNTEAFF.

V and J are TRBV28 and TRBJ2-3, with a possible D match to TRBD1 (6 bases). The CDR3 is made up of 16 amino acids. V was trimmed by 3 bases and J by 2 bases, leaving 15 bases between them. Germline values: CDR1 MDHEN, CDR2 SYDVKM. The CDR3 region is CASSFGDTLLTDTQYF. CDR3 bases: TGTGCCAGCAGTTTCGGGGACACGCTCCTCACAGATACGCAGTATTTT.

In regard to this clone: One end of the junction fails to match germline, which may point to a read error. The rearrangement links TRBV11-2 to TRBJ2-1, with D unresolved. The CDR3 is made up of 15 amino acids. Germline V gene lookup returns CDR1 SGHAT and CDR2 FQNNGV. CDR3 in DNA: TGTGCCAGCAGCTTTGCGTACGGAGTCGAAAATGGGCAGTTCTTC. Amino acids: CASSFAYGVENGQFF.

The chain employs TRBV6-1 and TRBJ2-2, with 10 positions matching TRBD1. In germline, CDR1 is MNHNS, CDR2 SASEGT. V shed 2 bases, J shed 6 bases, and the junction held 6 bases outside the gene matches. The CDR3 covers 16 residues. CDR3 coding DNA: TGTGCCAGCAGTGAAAGCCCCGGGACAGGGGCCGGGGAGCTGTTTTTT. Residues: CASSESPGTGAGELFF.

The chain joins TRBV12-5 to TRBJ2-7, with a weak D call TRBD2 (5 bases). The CDR3 has 15 residues. The germline CDR1 and CDR2 sequences are LGHNT and FRNRAP. Deletions cut 0 bases from V and 6 bases from J, with 15 bases between. CDR3 DNA: TGTGCTAGTGGTTTGGTACTCGCCGGGGTTGGCGAGCAGTACTTC. Amino acids: CASGLVLAGVGEQYF. The full variable domain, its missing parts supplied by reference TRBV12-5 and TRBJ2-7, is DARVTQTPRHKVTEMGQEVTMRCQPILGHNTVFWYRQTMMQGLELLAYFRNRAPLDDSGMPKDRFSAEMPDATLATLKIQPSEPRDSAVYFCASGLVLAGVGEQYFGPGTRLTVT.

The chain is built from TRBV19 and TRBJ2-5; D unresolved. Trimming pared 10 bases from V and 1 base from J, leaving 13 bases between. This CDR3 has 13 amino acids. The germline V gene has CDR1 LNHDA and CDR2 SQIVND (reference sequence). The CDR3 DNA reads TGTGCCACCTCGCAACAAGTCCAAGAGACCCAGTACTTC. It translates to CATSQQVQETQYF.

The rearrangement uses TRBV2 and TRBJ1-2, with 7 bases identical to TRBD1. With V trimmed by 4 bases and J by 6 bases, 8 bases remained unmatched. The length of the CDR3 is 14 residues. The germline CDR1 and CDR2 sequences are SNHLY and FYNNEI. As DNA, the CDR3 is TGTGCCAGCAGTGCCACAGGGGAACCCAATGGCTACACCTTC. The encoded protein is CASSATGEPNGYTF. The entire variable domain, with the rest obtained from reference TRBV2 and TRBJ1-2, is as follows: EPEVTQTPSHQVTQMGQEVILRCVPISNHLYFYWYRQILGQKVEFLVSFYNNEISEKSEIFDDQFSVERPDGSNFTLKIRSTKLEDSAMYFCASSATGEPNGYTFGSGTRLTVV.

This chain joins TRBV11-2 and TRBJ1-1; a possible D gene is TRBD1 (5 bases). The CDR3 extends over 13 amino acids. Trimming pared 6 bases from V and 5 bases from J, leaving 13 bases between. CDR1 and CDR2 (germline): SGHAT, FQNNGV. The CDR3 sequence: CASRPQGGTEAFF. CDR3 nucleotides: TGTGCCAGCAGACCCCAGGGAGGGACTGAAGCTTTCTTT.

The chain has TRBV2 and TRBJ2-5; TRBD2 might be the D (7 bases). This CDR3 contains 15 residues. CDR1 and CDR2 from the germline V gene are SNHLY and FYNNEI. V lost 10 bases to trimming and J lost 2 bases, with 20 bases between them. Written as DNA, the CDR3 is TGTGCCACCCAGGGGAGCGGGAACAGGCAAGAGACCCAGTACTTC. This gives the protein CATQGSGNRQETQYF.

This chain connects TRBV18 to TRBJ1-1; possible D gene TRBD1, 5 bases. Trimming took 5 bases from V and 1 from J, leaving 14 bases between them. This CDR3 region has 15 residues. CDR1 is KGHSH, CDR2 LQKENI, per germline. The CDR3 region is CASSRVDGGNTEAFF. The CDR3 nucleotides are TGTGCCAGCTCAAGGGTAGACGGGGGGAACACTGAAGCTTTCTTT.

The genes are TRBV30 and TRBJ1-2; the match to TRBD1 covers 8 bases. Losses at the gene ends were 6 bases for V and 8 bases for J; bases not matched to a gene: 8. The CDR3 contains 12 residues. Germline CDR1 is GTSNPN and CDR2 is SVGIG (reference sequence). CDR3 DNA: TGTGCCTGTCGACAGGGGAGAATGGGCTACACCTTC. The encoded protein is CACRQGRMGYTF.

V and J are TRBV6-2 or TRBV6-3 and TRBJ1-2; D is possibly TRBD1 (6 bases). The CDR3 contains 12 residues. Germline values: CDR1 MNHEY, CDR2 SVGEGT. Trimming removed 5 bases from V and 8 bases from J, with 12 bases in between. The CDR3 region has the DNA TGTGCCAGCAGTGACACAGGGTTCGGCTACACCTTC. Amino acid sequence: CASSDTGFGYTF.

The V gene is TRBV19, the J gene TRBJ2-1, with D possibly TRBD2 on 7 matching bases. The CDR3 totals 15 residues. Germline lookup yields CDR1 LNHDA and CDR2 SQIVND (reference sequence). V was trimmed by 6 bases and J by 2 bases, leaving 14 bases between them. CDR3 nucleotides: TGTGCCAGTAGCCGAGGGGGGGGAACCTACAATGAGCAGTTCTTC. Its translation: CASSRGGGTYNEQFF.

The gene calls are TRBV10-3 and TRBJ2-5; TRBD1 agrees at 7 bases. This CDR3 contains 15 residues. Germline-derived CDR1 and CDR2 are ENHRY and SYGVKD. V lost 4 bases, J lost 1 base, and 6 bases stayed unmatched. This chain's CDR3 is CAISVGTVSQETQYF. Here the CDR3 DNA reads TGTGCCATCAGTGTGGGGACAGTCTCCCAAGAGACCCAGTACTTC.

The chain carries TRBV30 and TRBJ2-7, with 11 positions matching TRBD2. The CDR3 is made up of 14 amino acids. V shed 5 bases, J shed 4 bases, and the junction held 7 bases outside the gene matches. Germline CDR1 is GTSNPN and CDR2 is SVGIG (reference sequence). CDR3 DNA: TGTGCCTGGCGGGAAAGGACTAGCGGGTACGAGCAGTACTTC. Translation: CAWRERTSGYEQYF.